The 3 T cell receptor beta chains reported below all come from one sample, sequenced in a study of T cell responses to AZD1222 COVID-19 vaccine. This table comes from immunoSEQ multiplex PCR, and its TCRdb copy is limited to in-frame clones, with some not included. This sample has around 100,000 clones, with about nine tenths found just once. The sample was peripheral blood, taken on day 0 of AZD1222 vaccination. Receptor source: an adult in good health.

The CDR3 coding sequence is TGTGCCAGCAACGACGTGAGCTCCTACGAGCAGTACTTC. It specifies CASNDVSSYEQYF. V usage is TRBV7-9 and J usage is TRBJ2-7; no reliable D call. Germline V CDR1 and CDR2: SEHNR, FQNEAQ (reference sequence). The length of the CDR3 is 13 residues. The ends were cut back, 7 bases at V and 0 bases at J, with 10 bases in the middle. The full variable domain, completed using reference TRBV7-9 and TRBJ2-7, is DTGVSQNPRHKITKRGQNVTFRCDPISEHNRLYWYRQTLGQGPEFLTYFQNEAQLEKSRLLSDRFSAERPKGSFSTLEIQRTEQGDSAMYLCASNDVSSYEQYFGPGTRLTVT.

The genes are TRBV7-8 and TRBJ1-3; D unclear. The ends were cut back, 5 bases at V and 4 bases at J, with 27 bases in the middle. The germline gives CDR1 SGHVS, CDR2 FQNEAQ. The CDR3 runs to 19 residues. CDR3 sequence: CASSASGGGSAMPGNTIYF. CDR3 bases: TGTGCCAGCAGCGCCTCGGGTGGAGGCAGCGCGATGCCGGGAAACACCATATATTTT.

The chain recombines TRBV29-1 with TRBJ2-1, with D perhaps TRBD1 (7 bases). Trimming stripped 7 bases from V and 11 bases from J, with 18 bases between. The CDR3 is 12 amino acids. Germline CDR1 is SQVTM and CDR2 is ANQGSEA. CDR3 residues: CSGGTDAGQQFF. CDR3 bases: TGCAGCGGCGGGACAGACGCGGGTCAGCAGTTCTTC.